This TCR beta chain was sequenced for a study of T cells in localized non-small cell lung cancer. Study results and limitations: Clonality peaked in uninvolved adjacent lung rather than tumor.

About this clone: Its antigen is still unknown.

Here immunoSEQ multiplex PCR was the method, and the copy in TCRdb shows in-frame clones only, minus some. The sample records about 36,000 clones, just over 90% being singletons. The TCR was taken from a female donor older than 55 with stage I lung adenocarcinoma. Sequenced material: peripheral blood, taken before any cancer treatment.

This CDR3 is CASSLATGGNGQPQHF. CDR3 nucleotide sequence: TGTGCCAGCAGCTTAGCCACAGGGGGTAATGGACAGCCCCAGCATTTT. J is TRBJ1-5 and V is TRBV7-2; 8 bases are a match to TRBD1. CDR3 size: 16 residues. Germline V gives CDR1 SGHTA, CDR2 FQGNSA. V lost 0 bases to trimming and J lost 7 bases; unmatched junction nucleotides: 8.